This record looks at one T cell receptor (beta chain) sequence and its context. Its antigen is unidentified. Nominally healthy donors were sampled, though unrecorded immune exposures were likely. This sample was included in a study of cytomegalovirus exposure and HLA in healthy donors. Study-wide findings and caveats: Donors belonging to an Asian-associated ancestry cluster reportedly showed fewer N-insertions in productive TCRs than the approximately 670-donor mean, according to what a later analysis found. Earlier results showed most TCR beta V segments being productive about 90% or about 30% of the time.

The PCR had 60 Vbeta and 13 Jbeta primers. TCRdb's table, derived via immunoSEQ multiplex PCR, lists solely in-frame clones and lacks some. Among about 180,000 clones listed, 77% were seen once. Material: PBMCs. This TCR was recovered from a man aged 18 to 30 in good health and CMV-seronegative.

The CDR3 nucleotides read TGTGCCAGCACCGGACAGGGGGTGGGCACCGGGGAGCTGTTTTTT. Translating it yields CASTGQGVGTGELFF. The chain links TRBV7-9 to TRBJ2-2; 10 nucleotides align to TRBD1. Germline V gene sequence: CDR1 SEHNR, CDR2 FQNEAQ (reference sequence). V lost 7 bases and J lost 4; bases outside the gene matches: 6. The CDR3 length is 15 residues.